This T cell receptor beta chain was sequenced during a study of T cell responses to AZD1222 COVID-19 vaccine. Second doses were pooled across both intervals (about 4 or about 12 weeks). Study-wide results and limits: Reportedly, nearly half the spike-specific TCRs target unmutated variant regions.

The data were produced by immunoSEQ multiplex PCR, yet TCRdb's version contains in-frame clones alone and is incomplete. The sample lists 100,000 to 120,000 clones, roughly 87% occurring once. CDR3 length equals 15 residues. CDR1 MNHEY and CDR2 SVGAGI come from the germline V gene. V shed 0 bases and J shed 9 bases, with 15 bases lying between them. With respect to this clone: Its specificity is not known.

The specimen comprised peripheral blood, sampled 28 days after the second AZD1222 dose. This chain connects TRBV6-5 to TRBJ2-1; tentative D call: TRBD2 (7 bases). This receptor was taken from an adult who received the AZD1222 COVID-19 vaccine. The CDR3 reads CASSYSSGVAGEQFF. The CDR3 DNA sequence: TGTGCCAGCAGTTACTCCTCAGGGGTAGCGGGTGAGCAGTTCTTC.